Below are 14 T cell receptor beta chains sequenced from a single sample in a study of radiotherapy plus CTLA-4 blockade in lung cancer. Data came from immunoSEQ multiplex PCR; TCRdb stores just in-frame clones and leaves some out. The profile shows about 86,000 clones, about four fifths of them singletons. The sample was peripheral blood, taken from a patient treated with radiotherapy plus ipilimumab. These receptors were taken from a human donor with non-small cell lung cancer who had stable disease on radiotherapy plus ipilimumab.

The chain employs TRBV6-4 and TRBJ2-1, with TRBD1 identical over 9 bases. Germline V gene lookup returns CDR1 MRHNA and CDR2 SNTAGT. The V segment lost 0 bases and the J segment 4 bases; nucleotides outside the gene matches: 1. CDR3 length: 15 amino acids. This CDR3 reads CASSDSGQGYNEQFF. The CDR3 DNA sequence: TGTGCCAGCAGTGACTCGGGACAGGGATACAATGAGCAGTTCTTC.

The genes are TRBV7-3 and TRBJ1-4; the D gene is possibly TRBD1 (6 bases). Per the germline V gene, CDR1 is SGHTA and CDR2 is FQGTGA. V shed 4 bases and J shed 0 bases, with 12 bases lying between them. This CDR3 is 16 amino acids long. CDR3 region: CASSSRRTATNEKLFF. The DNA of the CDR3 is TGTGCCAGCAGCTCCCGCCGGACAGCAACTAATGAAAAACTGTTTTTT.

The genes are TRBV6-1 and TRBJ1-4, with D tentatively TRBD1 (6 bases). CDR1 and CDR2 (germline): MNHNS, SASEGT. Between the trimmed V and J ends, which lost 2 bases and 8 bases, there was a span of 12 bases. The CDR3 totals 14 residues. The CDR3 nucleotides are TGTGCCAGCAGTGAATGGGCAGGGGAAGAAAAACTGTTTTTT. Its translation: CASSEWAGEEKLFF.

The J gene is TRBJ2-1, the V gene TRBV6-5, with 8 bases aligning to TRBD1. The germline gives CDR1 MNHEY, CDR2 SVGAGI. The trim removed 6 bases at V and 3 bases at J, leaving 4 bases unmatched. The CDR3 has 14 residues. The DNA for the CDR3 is TGTGCCAGCAGCCCGGGACAGGTCTACAATGAGCAGTTCTTC. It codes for CASSPGQVYNEQFF.

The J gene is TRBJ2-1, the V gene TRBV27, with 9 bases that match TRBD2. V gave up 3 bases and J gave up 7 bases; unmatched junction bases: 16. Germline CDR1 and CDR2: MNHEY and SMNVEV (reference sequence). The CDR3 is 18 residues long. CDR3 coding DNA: TGTGCCAGCAGTTTTTCGACTAGTGACCTAGCGGGAATTAATGAGCAGTTCTTC. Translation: CASSFSTSDLAGINEQFF.

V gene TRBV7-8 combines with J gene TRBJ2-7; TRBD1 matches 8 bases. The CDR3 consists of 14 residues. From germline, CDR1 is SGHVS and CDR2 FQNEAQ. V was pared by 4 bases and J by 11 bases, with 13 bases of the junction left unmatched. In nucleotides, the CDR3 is TGTGCCAGCAGCTCGATGCGAGGGACAGGACGTGAGTACTTC. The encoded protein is CASSSMRGTGREYF.

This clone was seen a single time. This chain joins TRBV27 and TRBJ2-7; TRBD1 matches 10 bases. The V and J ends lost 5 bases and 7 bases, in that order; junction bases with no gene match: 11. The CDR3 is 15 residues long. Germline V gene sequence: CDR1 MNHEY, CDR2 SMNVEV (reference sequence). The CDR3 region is CASSPGTGDVSEQYF. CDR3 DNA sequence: TGTGCCAGCAGTCCCGGGACAGGGGATGTTTCGGAGCAGTACTTC.

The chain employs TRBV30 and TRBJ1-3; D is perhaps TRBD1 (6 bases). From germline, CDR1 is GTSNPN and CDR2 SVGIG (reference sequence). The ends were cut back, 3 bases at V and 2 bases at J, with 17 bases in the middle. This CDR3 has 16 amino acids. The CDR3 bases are TGTGCCTGGAGCCAAAGGGCAGGGGTGACTGGAAACACCATATATTTT. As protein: CAWSQRAGVTGNTIYF.

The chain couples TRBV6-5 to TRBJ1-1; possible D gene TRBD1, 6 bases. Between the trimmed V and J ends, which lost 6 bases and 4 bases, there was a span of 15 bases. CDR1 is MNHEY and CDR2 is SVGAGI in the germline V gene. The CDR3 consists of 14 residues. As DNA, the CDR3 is TGTGCCAGCAGGTACAGGGCGGTCAGCACTGAAGCTTTCTTT. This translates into CASRYRAVSTEAFF.

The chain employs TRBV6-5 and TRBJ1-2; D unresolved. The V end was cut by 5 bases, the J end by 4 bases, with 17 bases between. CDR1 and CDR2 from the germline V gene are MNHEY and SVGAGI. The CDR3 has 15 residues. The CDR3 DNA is TGTGCCAGCAGTCCACCAATCGGCGGCGCCTATGGCTACACCTTC. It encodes CASSPPIGGAYGYTF.

The CDR3 sequence: CASSLGRQGVEQYF. The CDR3 bases are TGTGCCAGCAGCTTAGGGCGACAGGGGGTCGAGCAGTACTTC. The rearrangement uses TRBV7-9 and TRBJ2-7; TRBD1 matches at 9 bases. This CDR3 is 14 amino acids long. Germline V gene data show CDR1 as SEHNR and CDR2 as FQNEAQ (reference sequence). The ends lost 1 base at V and 6 bases at J; junction bases unmatched: 4.

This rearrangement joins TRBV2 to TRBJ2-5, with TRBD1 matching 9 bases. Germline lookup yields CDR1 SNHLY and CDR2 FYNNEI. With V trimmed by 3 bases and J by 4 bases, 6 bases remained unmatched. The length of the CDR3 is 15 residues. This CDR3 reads CASSDGGQGRETQYF. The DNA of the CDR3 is TGTGCCAGCAGTGACGGAGGACAGGGGAGAGAGACCCAGTACTTC.

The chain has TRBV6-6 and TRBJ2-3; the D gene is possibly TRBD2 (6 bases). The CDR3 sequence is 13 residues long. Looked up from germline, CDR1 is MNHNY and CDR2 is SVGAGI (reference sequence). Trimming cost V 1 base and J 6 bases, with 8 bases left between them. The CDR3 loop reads CASSYWGVDTQYF. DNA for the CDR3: TGTGCCAGCAGTTACTGGGGGGTGGATACGCAGTATTTT.

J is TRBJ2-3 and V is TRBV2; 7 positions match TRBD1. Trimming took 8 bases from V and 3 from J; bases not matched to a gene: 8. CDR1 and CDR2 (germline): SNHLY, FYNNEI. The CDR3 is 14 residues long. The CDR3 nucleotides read TGTGCCAGCCAAGACCTGACAGGGACAGATACGCAGTATTTT. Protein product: CASQDLTGTDTQYF.